This T cell receptor (beta chain) was sequenced in a study of T cell repertoires in cytomegalovirus infection. Across the study: It can be stated that public TCR beta signatures indicated CMV infection as well as a matching HLA type. Study-wide points: Cumulative public TCR beta family frequency identified carriers of CMV plus the relevant HLA.

TCRdb ran MiXCR on the reads and lists one entry per CDR3 protein. This table has around 120,000 distinct CDR3 sequences, under 30% appearing once. A note on this clonotype: Its antigen is undetermined.

The sequenced material came from PBMCs, sequenced either directly or after in vitro stimulation (not recorded which). The source is a human donor in good health (CMV status not recorded). Some clones in this sample may be carry-over from other donors' samples.

CDR3 coding DNA: TGCGCCAGCAGCCAACCTAGCGGGAGTACCGGGGAGCTGTTTTTT. As protein: CASSQPSGSTGELFF. The chain couples TRBV4-1 to TRBJ2-2, with 10 bases identical to TRBD2. Losses at the gene ends were 2 bases for V and 5 bases for J; bases not matched to a gene: 2. Germline V gives CDR1 MGHRA, CDR2 YSYEKL. The CDR3 is 15 residues long.